The 27 T cell receptor beta chains listed next were all sequenced from one sample in a study of regulatory T cells in long-lasting Graves disease. The time point is: persistent/refractory GD, antithyroid drugs over 5 years with positive TRAb. The TCR library used RNA extracted from PBMCs. Libraries of TCR beta came from iRepertoire HTBI primers plus Arm-PCR of CDR3 regions. MiXCR, applied by TCRdb to the multiplex PCR reads, yields one record per CDR3 protein. The sample shows 700,000 or so distinct CDR3 sequences, 30% of them seen only once. The sequencing used peripheral blood mononuclear cells (PBMCs), collected when the disease was refractory, from a patient treated with antithyroid drugs. The receptors come from a female donor with Graves disease.

The table lists this clonotype with many counts. The chain joins TRBV6-1 to TRBJ1-1, with D tentatively TRBD1 (5 bases). This CDR3 is built from 12 residues. The germline CDR1 and CDR2 sequences are MNHNS and SASEGT. V lost 2 bases to trimming and J lost 9 bases, with 10 bases between them. The CDR3 sequence is CASSESGTKAFF. The CDR3 nucleotides are TGTGCCAGCAGTGAATCGGGGACCAAAGCTTTCTTT.

The CDR3 sequence: CASSGLGRHNQPQHF. The CDR3 DNA follows: TGTGCCAGCAGTGGCCTGGGACGGCACAATCAGCCCCAGCATTTT. The J gene is TRBJ1-5, the V gene TRBV12-3 or TRBV12-4; D possibly corresponds to TRBD1 (5 bases). V shed 5 bases and J shed 3 bases, with 14 bases lying between them. The CDR3 has 15 amino acids.

The chain has TRBV5-4 and TRBJ2-7; D may correspond to TRBD1 or TRBD2 (5 bases each). The ends were cut back, 3 bases at V and 2 bases at J, with 18 bases in the middle. Looked up from germline, CDR1 is SGHNT and CDR2 is YYREEE (reference sequence). CDR3 length equals 16 residues. The CDR3 DNA reads TGTGCCAGCAGCTCGGAAGGGGCCGGGCGGGCCTACGAGCAGTACTTC. Amino acid sequence: CASSSEGAGRAYEQYF.

This sequence joins TRBV5-1 and TRBJ1-5; no reliable D call. CDR1 SGHRS and CDR2 YFSETQ come from the germline V gene. The CDR3 loop spans 15 amino acids. V was pared by 0 bases and J by 5 bases, with 12 bases between. CDR3 region: CASSLARRADQPQHF. The CDR3, as DNA: TGCGCCAGCAGCTTGGCCCGTAGGGCCGATCAGCCCCAGCATTTT.

The chain couples TRBV29-1 to TRBJ1-4; TRBD1 might be the D (5 bases). CDR1 and CDR2 (germline): SQVTM, ANQGSEA. This CDR3 comprises 14 residues. V lost 4 bases, J lost 3 bases, and 12 bases lay in between. The CDR3 here is CSVGQLRANEKLFF. DNA of the CDR3: TGCAGCGTTGGACAGTTGCGGGCTAATGAAAAACTGTTTTTT.

This clonotype has only a few counts. The chain joins TRBV30 to TRBJ1-2; D may be TRBD1 (5 bases). The CDR3 covers 14 residues. The germline gives CDR1 GTSNPN, CDR2 SVGIG (reference sequence). The CDR3 protein is CGSGDGGTNYGYTF. The CDR3 DNA is TGTGGATCGGGTGACGGGGGAACTAACTATGGCTACACCTTC.

The sample holds a few counts of this clonotype. V is TRBV12-3 or TRBV12-4 and J is TRBJ2-7, with D possibly matching TRBD1 (6 bases). The CDR3 is 13 amino acids. The V end was cut by 7 bases, the J end by 0 bases, with 10 bases between. CDR3 region: CASNQDSSYEQYF. The CDR3 bases are TGTGCCAGCAATCAGGACAGCTCCTACGAGCAGTACTTC.

This clonotype was found many times. The rearrangement links TRBV12-3 or TRBV12-4 to TRBJ1-1, with 7 bases identical to TRBD1. V lost 5 bases to trimming and J lost 5 bases; unmatched junction nucleotides: 8. This CDR3 contains 14 residues. The CDR3 DNA reads TGTGCCAGCAGTATACACAGGGGTCGGACTGAAGCTTTCTTT. Residues: CASSIHRGRTEAFF.

The chain is built from TRBV3-1 and TRBJ1-2; D not certain. The CDR3 sequence is 17 residues long. V lost 3 bases and J lost 2, with 19 bases in between. Per the germline V gene, CDR1 is LGHDT and CDR2 is YNNKEL (reference sequence). The CDR3 region has the DNA TGTGCCAGCAGCCAGATTGGGGAAGGGAGGATCAACTATGGCTACACCTTC. It codes for CASSQIGEGRINYGYTF.

Details on this clonotype: A much larger clonotype is one base distant, so this may be a read error. The V and J genes are TRBV12-3 or TRBV12-4 and TRBJ1-4; D is perhaps TRBD1 (6 bases). CDR3 length: 14 residues. Trimming left V 7 bases short and J 5 bases short, with 14 bases between. CDR3 protein: CASTRGRGNEKLFF. CDR3 DNA: TGTGCCAGCACCCGGGGGCGGGGAAATGAAAAACTGTTTTTT.

This clonotype appeared a few times. This chain uses TRBV11-2 with TRBJ1-6; TRBD1 aligns across 9 bases. The CDR3 length is 16 residues. J lost 14 bases, V lost 4 bases, and 15 bases had no gene match. The germline V gene encodes CDR1 SGHAT and CDR2 FQNNGV. The CDR3 here is CASSSVTWTGAMSLHF. CDR3 DNA: TGTGCCAGCAGCTCTGTTACATGGACAGGGGCAATGTCCCTCCACTTT.

The chain combines TRBV3-1 with TRBJ1-3, with 7 bases identical to TRBD1. There are 14 residues in the CDR3. Germline CDR1 and CDR2: LGHDT and YNNKEL (reference sequence). Trimming cost V 4 bases and J 3 bases; bases outside gene matches: 3. The CDR3, as DNA: TGTGCCAGCAGCCCACAGGGGTTTGGAAACACCATATATTTT. Encoded protein: CASSPQGFGNTIYF.

The J gene is TRBJ1-5, the V gene TRBV27; tentatively, D is TRBD1 (5 bases). Per the germline V gene, CDR1 is MNHEY and CDR2 is SMNVEV (reference sequence). CDR3 size: 15 residues. Trimming cost V 2 bases and J 3 bases, with 11 bases left between them. CDR3: CASSLRGLDNQPQHF. The CDR3 bases are TGTGCCAGCAGTTTAAGGGGCTTGGACAATCAGCCCCAGCATTTT.

This clonotype was seen ten or more times. The genes are TRBV5-6 and TRBJ1-1; D gene uncertain. Germline lookup yields CDR1 SGHDT and CDR2 YYEEEE. This CDR3 region has 14 residues. V lost 1 base, J lost 3 bases, and 10 bases lay in between. The CDR3, as DNA: TGTGCCAGCAGCTTGATCCGGGGAGACACTGAAGCTTTCTTT. It encodes CASSLIRGDTEAFF.

This clonotype was counted between two and nine times. The genes are TRBV6-1 and TRBJ2-2, with D uncertain. The CDR3 spans 14 residues. Trimming removed 5 bases at V and 1 base at J, with 8 bases between. Germline CDR1 MNHNS, CDR2 SASEGT. This CDR3 is CASSSAVNTGELFF. The CDR3 coding sequence is TGTGCCAGCAGTTCAGCAGTGAACACCGGGGAGCTGTTTTTT.

This CDR3 reads CSVEEAGRSTEAFF. The CDR3 DNA reads as TGCAGCGTTGAAGAGGCTGGCAGGAGTACTGAAGCTTTCTTT. The chain carries TRBV29-1 and TRBJ1-1; D remains ambiguous. This CDR3 region has 14 residues. The germline CDR1 and CDR2 sequences are SQVTM and ANQGSEA. The V end lost 0 bases, the J end lost 5 bases, and 13 bases lay between the germline ends.

The sample holds a few counts of this clonotype. The chain recombines TRBV6-5 with TRBJ1-6, with D hard to call. The CDR3 is made up of 14 amino acids. V lost 2 bases, J lost 9 bases, and 11 bases lay in between. Germline V gene sequence: CDR1 MNHEY, CDR2 SVGAGI. The DNA for the CDR3 is TGTGCCAGCAGTTACAGGGCATCCCTTTCACCCCTCCACTTT. It encodes CASSYRASLSPLHF.

This clonotype was recorded a few times. The gene calls are TRBV2 and TRBJ2-5, with a tentative D call TRBD1 (6 bases). Between the trimmed V and J ends, which lost 6 bases and 1 base, there was a span of 12 bases. The germline gives CDR1 SNHLY, CDR2 FYNNEI. The CDR3 runs to 14 residues. CDR3 sequence reads: CASRIDRTQETQYF. The CDR3 bases are TGTGCCAGCAGAATAGACAGGACCCAAGAGACCCAGTACTTC.

This chain connects TRBV6-2 or TRBV6-3 to TRBJ1-2, with TRBD1 matching 7 bases. V lost 6 bases and J lost 4; bases outside the gene matches: 5. Germline V lookup: CDR1 MNHEY, CDR2 SVGEGT. The CDR3 contains 13 residues. This CDR3 is CASRDRAGYGYTF. The CDR3 coding sequence is TGTGCCAGCAGAGACAGGGCTGGCTATGGCTACACCTTC.

This clonotype has ten or more counts. V usage is TRBV2 and J usage is TRBJ2-4; D is perhaps TRBD1 (6 bases). Trimming removed 2 bases from V and 4 bases from J, with 12 bases in between. The length of the CDR3 is 15 residues. CDR1 and CDR2 (germline): SNHLY, FYNNEI. CDR3 region: CASSEPGQPKNIQYF. The CDR3 DNA follows: TGTGCCAGCAGTGAACCAGGACAGCCGAAAAACATTCAGTACTTC.

V gene TRBV7-6 combines with J gene TRBJ1-2, with 11 nucleotides matching TRBD1. The V gene's germline CDR1 is SGHVS and CDR2 FNYEAQ. Trimming took 5 bases from V and 3 from J; bases not matched to a gene: 5. This CDR3 is 15 amino acids long. DNA of the CDR3: TGTGCCAGCAGCCCGGACAGGGGGCTGGACTATGGCTACACCTTC. This encodes CASSPDRGLDYGYTF.

The chain carries TRBV2 and TRBJ2-1, with 8 bases lining up with TRBD1. The CDR3 runs 16 residues. The germline gives CDR1 SNHLY, CDR2 FYNNEI. V was pared by 6 bases and J by 4 bases, with 11 bases of the junction left unmatched. In DNA, the CDR3 is TGTGCCAGCAGCCACTCTGGACAGGGAAGATACAATGAGCAGTTCTTC. Translating it yields CASSHSGQGRYNEQFF.

This clonotype appeared a single time. The V gene is TRBV20-1, the J gene TRBJ2-1; 8 bases line up with TRBD2. The CDR3 length is 15 residues. The V segment lost 1 base and the J segment 1 base; nucleotides outside the gene matches: 3. CDR1 and CDR2 (germline): DFQATT, SNEGSKA (reference sequence). This chain's CDR3 is CSARGQRESYNEQFF. In DNA, the CDR3 is TGCAGTGCTAGAGGGCAGCGGGAGTCCTACAATGAGCAGTTCTTC.

The chain links TRBV29-1 to TRBJ2-7; the match to TRBD1 covers 7 bases. Germline loops: CDR1 SQVTM, CDR2 ANQGSEA. The junction had 8 bases not matched to a gene; V was cut back by 4 bases and J by 2 bases. CDR3 size: 14 residues. The CDR3 coding sequence is TGCAGCGTTGCTCCGGGACAGAGCCCCTACGAGCAGTACTTC. It encodes CSVAPGQSPYEQYF.

A word on this clonotype: A much larger clone lies a single base off, so this may be a read error. This chain joins TRBV6-1 and TRBJ1-1; unclear D gene. Germline CDR1 and CDR2: MNHNS and SASEGT. This CDR3 is 14 amino acids long. The CDR3: CASLPRIMNAEAFF. DNA for the CDR3: TGTGCCAGCCTGCCTAGGATTATGAACGCTGAAGCTTTCTTT.

The rearrangement links TRBV29-1 to TRBJ2-5, with TRBD2 matching 8 bases. The CDR3 is 12 residues long. Germline lookup yields CDR1 SQVTM and CDR2 ANQGSEA. The CDR3, as DNA: TGCACCGGGGGGGCGGGAGGAGAGACCCAGTACTTC. Translation: CTGGAGGETQYF.

This clonotype was observed at least ten times. The CDR3 loop reads CASRPSRTRETQYF. CDR3 nucleotide sequence: TGTGCCAGCAGGCCCTCCCGGACGCGGGAGACCCAGTACTTC. V and J are TRBV6-1 and TRBJ2-5; D remains unclear. The germline V gene has CDR1 MNHNS and CDR2 SASEGT. With 6 bases removed from V and 5 bases from J, the gap between germline ends came to 16 bases. The CDR3 covers 14 residues.